This TCR beta chain was identified in a study of T cell responses to AZD1222 COVID-19 vaccine. Assay: immunoSEQ multiplex PCR; the TCRdb copy retains only in-frame clones and omits some. This table has around 170,000 clones, 90% appearing once. General study results and limits: Donors in the cohort were predominantly white British and more often female, and clonal diversity was possibly underestimated. With two AZD1222 doses given, Spike-specific TCR breadth and depth both rose. The peak T cell response came first, and repertoires were sampled only after it. Baseline seropositives among AZD1222 recipients totaled only 5 to 7.

This clone was counted once. The antigen is not known. The ends were cut back, 5 bases at V and 1 base at J, with 6 bases in the middle. The CDR3 spans 12 residues. Germline V gene sequence: CDR1 MNHEY, CDR2 SVGAGI. This rearrangement joins TRBV6-5 to TRBJ2-7, with D maybe TRBD2 (5 bases). This receptor was obtained from an adult in good health. The source material was peripheral blood, sampled on day 0 of AZD1222 vaccination. This CDR3 reads CASSPGSYEQYF. CDR3 nucleotides: TGTGCCAGCAGTCCGGGGTCCTACGAGCAGTACTTC.